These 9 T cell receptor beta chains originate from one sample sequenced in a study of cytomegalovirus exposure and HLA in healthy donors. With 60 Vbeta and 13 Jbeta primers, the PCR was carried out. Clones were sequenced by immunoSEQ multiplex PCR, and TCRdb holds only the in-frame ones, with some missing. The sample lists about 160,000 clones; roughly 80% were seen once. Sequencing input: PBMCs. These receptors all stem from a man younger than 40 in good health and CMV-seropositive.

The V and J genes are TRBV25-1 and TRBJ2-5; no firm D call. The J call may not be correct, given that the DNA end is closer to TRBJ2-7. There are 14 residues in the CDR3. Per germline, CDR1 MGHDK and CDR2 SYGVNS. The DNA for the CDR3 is TGTGCCAGCAGTATTCAGGCAGCCTCCTACGAGCAGTACTTC. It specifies CASSIQAASYEQYF.

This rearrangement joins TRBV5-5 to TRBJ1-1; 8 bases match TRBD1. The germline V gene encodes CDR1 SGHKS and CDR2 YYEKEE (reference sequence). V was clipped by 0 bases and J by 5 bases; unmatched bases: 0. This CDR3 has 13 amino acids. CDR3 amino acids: CASSLGTGTEAFF. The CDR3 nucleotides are TGTGCCAGCAGCTTGGGGACAGGGACTGAAGCTTTCTTT.

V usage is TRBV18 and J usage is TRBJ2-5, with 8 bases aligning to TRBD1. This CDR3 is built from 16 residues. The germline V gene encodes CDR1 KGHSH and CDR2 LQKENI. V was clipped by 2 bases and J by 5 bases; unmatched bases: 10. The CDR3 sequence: CASSPSDRENLETQYF. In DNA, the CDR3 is TGTGCCAGCTCACCATCGGACAGGGAGAACCTTGAGACCCAGTACTTC.

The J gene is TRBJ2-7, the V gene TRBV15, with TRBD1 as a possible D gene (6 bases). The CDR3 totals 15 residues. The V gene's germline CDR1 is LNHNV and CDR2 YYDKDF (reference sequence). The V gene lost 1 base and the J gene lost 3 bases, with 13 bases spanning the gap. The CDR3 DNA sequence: TGTGCCACCAGCAGAGTCCGGACAGTTATCTACGAGCAGTACTTC. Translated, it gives CATSRVRTVIYEQYF.

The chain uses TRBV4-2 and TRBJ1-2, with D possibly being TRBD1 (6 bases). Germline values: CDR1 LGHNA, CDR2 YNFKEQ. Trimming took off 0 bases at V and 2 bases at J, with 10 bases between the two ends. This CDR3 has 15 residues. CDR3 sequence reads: CASSQEAQGNYGYTF. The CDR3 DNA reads TGTGCCAGCAGCCAAGAAGCGCAGGGGAACTATGGCTACACCTTC.

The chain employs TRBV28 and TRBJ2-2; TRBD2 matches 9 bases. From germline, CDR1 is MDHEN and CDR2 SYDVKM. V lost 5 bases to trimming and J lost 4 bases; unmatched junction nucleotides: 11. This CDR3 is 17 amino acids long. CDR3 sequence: CASSIWSGGRRTGELFF. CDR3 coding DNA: TGTGCCAGCAGTATCTGGAGCGGGGGGCGGCGCACCGGGGAGCTGTTTTTT. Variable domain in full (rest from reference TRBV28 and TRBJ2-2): DVKVTQSSRYLVKRTGEKVFLECVQDMDHENMFWYRQDPGLGLRLIYFSYDVKMKEKGDIPEGYSVSREKKERFSLILESASTNQTSMYLCASSIWSGGRRTGELFFGEGSRLTVL.

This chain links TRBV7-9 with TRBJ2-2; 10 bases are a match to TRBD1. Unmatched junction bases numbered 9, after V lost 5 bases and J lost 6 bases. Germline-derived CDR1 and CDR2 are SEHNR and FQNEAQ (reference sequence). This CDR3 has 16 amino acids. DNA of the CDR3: TGTGCCAGCAGCACCGACAGGGGGCGAGGAGCCGGGGAGCTGTTTTTT. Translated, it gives CASSTDRGRGAGELFF.

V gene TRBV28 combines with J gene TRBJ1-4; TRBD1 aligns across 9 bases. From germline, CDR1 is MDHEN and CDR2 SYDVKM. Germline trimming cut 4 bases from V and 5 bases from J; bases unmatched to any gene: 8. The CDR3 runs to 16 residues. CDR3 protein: CASSSNPGTGNEKLFF. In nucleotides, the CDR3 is TGTGCCAGCAGTTCGAATCCCGGGACAGGGAATGAAAAACTGTTTTTT.

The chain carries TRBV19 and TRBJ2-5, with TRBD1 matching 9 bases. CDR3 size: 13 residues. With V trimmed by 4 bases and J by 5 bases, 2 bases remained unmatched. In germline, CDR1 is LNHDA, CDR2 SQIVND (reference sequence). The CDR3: CASSTQGAETQYF. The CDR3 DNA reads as TGTGCCAGTAGTACACAGGGGGCGGAGACCCAGTACTTC.